The next 16 T cell receptor beta chains were all read from a single sample in a study of T cells in Graves' hyperthyroidism and ophthalmopathy. The source material, RNA transcripts, was used to amplify TCR beta CDR3 regions. A first-round RT-PCR of the TCR CDR3 used the HTBI primer set. TCRdb used MiXCR to reprocess the multiplex PCR reads, holding one entry per CDR3 protein. The table shows around 350,000 distinct CDR3 sequences, with more than 15% occurring only once. The specimen was blood. The receptors shown here come from a woman between 18 and 29 years old with Graves' hyperthyroidism that later progressed to Graves' ophthalmopathy.

The chain employs TRBV9 and TRBJ2-1; TRBD2 agrees at 8 bases. Looked up from germline, CDR1 is SGDLS and CDR2 is YYNGEE. The CDR3 has 16 residues. J lost 2 bases, V lost 4 bases, and 8 bases had no gene match. Written as DNA, the CDR3 is TGTGCCAGCAGCCCCGGGACTAGTGTGGCCTACAATGAGCAGTTCTTC. Translation gives CASSPGTSVAYNEQFF.

This clonotype appeared many times. The chain uses TRBV28 and TRBJ1-4; TRBD1 agrees at 12 bases. The CDR3 sequence is 17 residues long. V was pared by 2 bases and J by 2 bases, with 3 bases of the junction left unmatched. Germline lookup yields CDR1 MDHEN and CDR2 SYDVKM. The CDR3 region is CASSLGTGGATNEKLFF. The CDR3 nucleotides read TGTGCCAGCAGTTTAGGGACAGGGGGCGCGACTAATGAAAAACTGTTTTTT.

This clonotype was seen many times. This chain links TRBV2 with TRBJ2-1; unclear D gene. The CDR3 totals 11 residues. CDR1 is SNHLY and CDR2 is FYNNEI in the germline V gene. Trimming left V 6 bases short and J 3 bases short, with 3 bases between. In DNA, the CDR3 is TGTGCCAGCAGGGACTACAATGAGCAGTTCTTC. It encodes CASRDYNEQFF.

This clonotype was detected only a few times. CDR3 sequence: CASRRWGAGANVLTF. CDR3 nucleotides: TGTGCCAGCAGGAGATGGGGGGCTGGGGCCAACGTCCTGACTTTC. V usage is TRBV28 and J usage is TRBJ2-6, with D maybe TRBD2 (6 bases). Per germline, CDR1 MDHEN and CDR2 SYDVKM. Trimming cost V 6 bases and J 2 bases, with 11 bases left between them. The CDR3 spans 15 residues. The whole variable domain, remainder taken from reference TRBV28 and TRBJ2-6, is DVKVTQSSRYLVKRTGEKVFLECVQDMDHENMFWYRQDPGLGLRLIYFSYDVKMKEKGDIPEGYSVSREKKERFSLILESASTNQTSMYLCASRRWGAGANVLTFGAGSRLTVL.

A few counts support this clonotype. The chain uses TRBV28 and TRBJ2-2, with a tentative D call TRBD2 (6 bases). This CDR3 is built from 13 residues. The V gene's germline CDR1 is MDHEN and CDR2 SYDVKM. Trimming stripped 8 bases from V and 6 bases from J, with 13 bases between. The CDR3 sequence: CASVRGNSGELFF. DNA for the CDR3: TGTGCCAGCGTACGGGGGAATTCCGGGGAGCTGTTTTTT.

This clonotype has at least ten counts. This sequence joins TRBV2 and TRBJ2-7; TRBD1 aligns across 8 bases. Germline V CDR1 and CDR2: SNHLY, FYNNEI. The CDR3 is made up of 13 amino acids. Trimming cost V 4 bases and J 3 bases; bases outside gene matches: 2. The CDR3 sequence: CASSVGQGYEQYF. In DNA form, the CDR3 reads TGTGCCAGCAGTGTCGGACAGGGCTACGAGCAGTACTTC.

There are many counts of this clonotype. The rearrangement joins TRBV7-2 to TRBJ1-3; TRBD1 agrees at 9 bases. J gave up 2 bases and V 6 bases, and 2 bases lay outside the gene matches. Germline V gene lookup returns CDR1 SGHTA and CDR2 FQGNSA. The CDR3 is made up of 14 amino acids. CDR3 coding DNA: TGTGCCAGCAGACGGGACAGGGCTGGAAACACCATATATTTT. Encoded protein: CASRRDRAGNTIYF.

The gene calls are TRBV6-1 and TRBJ2-5, with TRBD2 matching over 7 bases. Germline CDR1 reads MNHNS; CDR2 reads SASEGT. This CDR3 is built from 14 residues. Unmatched junction bases numbered 8, after V lost 6 bases and J lost 4 bases. The DNA of the CDR3 is TGTGCCAGCAGCTGGCGTTTAGCGGGAGAGACCCAGTACTTC. Translated, it gives CASSWRLAGETQYF.

This clonotype was counted only a few times. V usage is TRBV6-1 and J usage is TRBJ1-2; possible D gene TRBD1, 5 bases. The V and J ends lost 5 bases and 7 bases respectively, with 14 bases between them. The CDR3 runs 13 residues. CDR1 is MNHNS, CDR2 SASEGT, per germline. The CDR3 here is CASSQRWGGGYTF. CDR3 coding DNA: TGTGCCAGCAGTCAACGGTGGGGGGGTGGCTACACCTTC.

The V gene is TRBV12-3 or TRBV12-4, the J gene TRBJ2-7; tentatively, D is TRBD2 (5 bases). The CDR3 sequence is 12 residues long. Trimming stripped 6 bases from V and 7 bases from J, with 13 bases between. The CDR3 protein is CASSPGSWEQYF. The CDR3 DNA reads as TGTGCCAGCAGCCCGGGGTCTTGGGAGCAGTACTTC.

Of note for this clonotype: This may be a read error: a much more frequent sequence differs by one nucleotide. This chain connects TRBV29-1 to TRBJ2-1, with 7 bases fitting TRBD1. CDR1 is SQVTM, CDR2 ANQGSEA, per germline. V lost 2 bases and J lost 3; bases outside the gene matches: 16. The CDR3 totals 18 residues. The CDR3 DNA reads as TGCAGCGTTGAATTACCGGGACAGCCCTCAAGATACTACAATGAGCAGTTCTTC. It yields the protein CSVELPGQPSRYYNEQFF.

This clonotype was counted ten times or more. The genes are TRBV18 and TRBJ2-1; 7 nucleotides align to TRBD2. This CDR3 is built from 14 residues. V lost 4 bases to trimming and J lost 7 bases; unmatched junction nucleotides: 7. The germline CDR1 and CDR2 sequences are KGHSH and LQKENI. The CDR3 spells CASSRTSQPNEQFF. The CDR3 DNA reads TGTGCCAGCTCACGGACTAGTCAGCCAAATGAGCAGTTCTTC. Together with reference TRBV18 and TRBJ2-1, the CDR3 gives the full variable domain: NAGVMQNPRHLVRRRGQEARLRCSPMKGHSHVYWYRQLPEEGLKFMVYLQKENIIDESGMPKERFSAEFPKEGPSILRIQQVVRGDSAAYFCASSRTSQPNEQFFGPGTRLTVL.

The V gene is TRBV19, the J gene TRBJ2-2; TRBD1 matches 8 bases. The CDR3 runs to 14 residues. Losses at the gene ends were 5 bases for V and 7 bases for J; bases not matched to a gene: 6. CDR1 is LNHDA and CDR2 is SQIVND in the germline V gene (reference sequence). The chain's CDR3 is CASSWAGGIGELFF. The CDR3 bases are TGTGCCAGTAGTTGGGCAGGGGGCATCGGGGAGCTGTTTTTT.

V gene TRBV7-9 combines with J gene TRBJ1-5; 10 bases are a match to TRBD1. The germline V gene encodes CDR1 SEHNR and CDR2 FQNEAQ (reference sequence). The J segment lost 2 bases and the V segment lost 1 base, leaving 5 bases of the junction unmatched. The CDR3 extends over 17 amino acids. The CDR3 is CASSLGTGGGGNQPQHF. The CDR3 DNA sequence: TGTGCCAGCAGCTTAGGGACAGGGGGGGGGGGCAATCAGCCCCAGCATTTT.

This clonotype was seen many times. J is TRBJ1-1 and V is TRBV2, with 8 bases aligning to TRBD1. The CDR3 has 14 amino acids. V trimming: 6 bases; J trimming: 8 bases; junction bases outside the gene matches: 11. The germline CDR1 and CDR2 sequences are SNHLY and FYNNEI. CDR3 nucleotide sequence: TGTGCCAGCAGGGGGACAGGTCTTAACGCCGAAGCTTTCTTT. This encodes CASRGTGLNAEAFF.

This clonotype was counted ten times or more. This sequence joins TRBV7-8 and TRBJ1-4; D is ambiguous. The CDR3 totals 17 residues. V lost 1 base to trimming and J lost 0 bases, with 12 bases between them. The V gene's germline CDR1 is SGHVS and CDR2 FQNEAQ. The CDR3 loop is CASSLVPPGPTNEKLFF. CDR3 sequence (DNA): TGTGCCAGCAGCTTAGTTCCCCCAGGCCCAACTAATGAAAAACTGTTTTTT.